The rows below give T cell receptor beta chains drawn from one sample of a study of blood T cell repertoires in COVID-19. Some clones are missing from TCRdb's copy, which holds only in-frame ones; the method was immunoSEQ multiplex PCR. The repertoire has about 440,000 clones, approximately 90% of them found once; the top ten carry 4% to 5.5%. The specimen was peripheral blood. The receptors here all came from a woman aged 30 to 39 with acute or convalescent COVID-19. CDR3s include the opening cysteine and the closing phenylalanine or tryptophan. The order of the fields is clone size, D gene, J gene, V gene, CDR3 DNA, CDR3 protein. A D gene is named only where the DNA matches it firmly. Rows may omit the clone size; those that give it use once, few, many or a size class.

abundance: .; d_gene: .; j_gene: TRBJ2-3; v_gene: TRBV5-4; CDR3nt: TGTGCCAGCAGCTTGCCCGGGACTCTTTTAGAAGATACGCAGTATTTT; CDR3aa: CASSLPGTLLEDTQYF
abundance: .; d_gene: .; j_gene: TRBJ1-2; v_gene: TRBV29-1; CDR3nt: TGCAGCGTCGGACAAGAGGATGGCTACACCTTC; CDR3aa: CSVGQEDGYTF
abundance: .; d_gene: TRBD2; j_gene: TRBJ2-1; v_gene: TRBV7-8; CDR3nt: TGTGCCAGCAGCTTCCCTAGCGGGGGGCCCTCCTACAATGAGCAGTTCTTC; CDR3aa: CASSFPSGGPSYNEQFF
abundance: .; d_gene: .; j_gene: TRBJ2-7; v_gene: TRBV30; CDR3nt: TGTGCCTGGAGTGTAAGCTTTTTGTTTCGACGGAGCTCCTACGAGCAGTACTTC; CDR3aa: CAWSVSFLFRRSSYEQYF
abundance: .; d_gene: TRBD2; j_gene: TRBJ2-5; v_gene: TRBV6-5; CDR3nt: TGTGCCAGCAGTCCACTAGCGCGGCAAGAGACCCAGTACTTC; CDR3aa: CASSPLARQETQYF
abundance: .; d_gene: TRBD2; j_gene: TRBJ2-5; v_gene: TRBV7-8; CDR3nt: TGTGCCAGCAGCTTAGCCGGGGGGAAACAAGAGACCCAGTACTTC; CDR3aa: CASSLAGGKQETQYF
abundance: .; d_gene: TRBD1; j_gene: TRBJ2-1; v_gene: TRBV5-4; CDR3nt: TGTGCCAGCAGCTCATTACAGGGGGTGTCCTACAATGAGCAGTTCTTC; CDR3aa: CASSSLQGVSYNEQFF
abundance: once; d_gene: TRBD1; j_gene: TRBJ2-7; v_gene: TRBV2; CDR3nt: TGTGCCAGCACCGGGACAGGGCCCTACGAGCAGTACTTC; CDR3aa: CASTGTGPYEQYF
abundance: .; d_gene: .; j_gene: TRBJ1-4; v_gene: TRBV12-3/TRBV12-4; CDR3nt: TGTGCCAGCAGTACTTATGAAAAACTGTTTTTT; CDR3aa: CASSTYEKLFF
abundance: .; d_gene: .; j_gene: TRBJ1-5; v_gene: TRBV6-5; CDR3nt: TGTGCCAGCACGGCGGAGTCGTACAATCAGCCCCAGCATTTT; CDR3aa: CASTAESYNQPQHF
abundance: .; d_gene: .; j_gene: TRBJ1-1; v_gene: TRBV2; CDR3nt: TGTGCCAGCAGTGAATTTCAGGGGTGGACTGAAGCTTTCTTT; CDR3aa: CASSEFQGWTEAFF
abundance: .; d_gene: .; j_gene: TRBJ2-3; v_gene: TRBV7-3; CDR3nt: TGTGCCAGCAGCAAGTTAGAGGCAGATACGCAGTATTTT; CDR3aa: CASSKLEADTQYF
abundance: .; d_gene: .; j_gene: TRBJ2-3; v_gene: TRBV24-1; CDR3nt: TGTGCCACCAGCCAGCGGGGCACAGATACGCAGTATTTT; CDR3aa: CATSQRGTDTQYF
abundance: .; d_gene: TRBD1; j_gene: TRBJ2-1; v_gene: TRBV25-1; CDR3nt: TGTGCCAGCAGTCCGTGGGACAGGGGATTTTACAATGAGCAGTTCTTC; CDR3aa: CASSPWDRGFYNEQFF
abundance: .; d_gene: TRBD2; j_gene: TRBJ2-1; v_gene: TRBV2; CDR3nt: TGTGCCAGCAGTGATAGCGGGGGGGCCATTGAGCAGTTCTTC; CDR3aa: CASSDSGGAIEQFF
abundance: .; d_gene: .; j_gene: TRBJ2-7; v_gene: TRBV28; CDR3nt: TGTGCCAGCAGTTTAAGCTTTCTGACTCCCTCCTACGAGCAGTACTTC; CDR3aa: CASSLSFLTPSYEQYF
abundance: .; d_gene: .; j_gene: TRBJ1-6; v_gene: TRBV4-1; CDR3nt: TGCGCCAGCAGCCAAGGGGGGCCAATCTCACCCCTCCACTTT; CDR3aa: CASSQGGPISPLHF
abundance: few; d_gene: .; j_gene: TRBJ1-6; v_gene: TRBV9; CDR3nt: TGTGCCAGCTCAAGACAGGTCGCCAATTCACCCCTCCACTTT; CDR3aa: CASSRQVANSPLHF
abundance: .; d_gene: .; j_gene: TRBJ2-1; v_gene: TRBV7-3; CDR3nt: TGTGCCAGCAGCTTGGCCGGGGTAGGTGAGCAGTTCTTC; CDR3aa: CASSLAGVGEQFF
abundance: .; d_gene: TRBD1; j_gene: TRBJ2-1; v_gene: TRBV15; CDR3nt: TGTGCCACCAGCAGAGGCGACAGGGTTTCCTACAATGAGCAGTTCTTC; CDR3aa: CATSRGDRVSYNEQFF
abundance: .; d_gene: TRBD2; j_gene: TRBJ2-7; v_gene: TRBV11-1; CDR3nt: TGTGCCAGCAGCTTGTCTAGCGGGGACTACGAGCAGTACTTC; CDR3aa: CASSLSSGDYEQYF
abundance: .; d_gene: .; j_gene: TRBJ2-2; v_gene: TRBV27; CDR3nt: TGTGCCAGCAGCCGTGGGGACATTCGAGCCGGGGAGCTGTTTTTT; CDR3aa: CASSRGDIRAGELFF
abundance: .; d_gene: .; j_gene: TRBJ1-5; v_gene: TRBV19; CDR3nt: TGTGCCAGTAGTATAGTGGGCGCGAATCAGCCCCAGCATTTT; CDR3aa: CASSIVGANQPQHF
abundance: .; d_gene: .; j_gene: TRBJ2-3; v_gene: TRBV28; CDR3nt: TGTGCCAGCAGGCCGACTGGCACAGATACGCAGTATTTT; CDR3aa: CASRPTGTDTQYF
abundance: .; d_gene: TRBD2; j_gene: TRBJ2-2; v_gene: TRBV14; CDR3nt: TGTGCCAGCAGCCGAGCGGGGGGGCGTACCGGGGAGCTGTTTTTT; CDR3aa: CASSRAGGRTGELFF
abundance: .; d_gene: TRBD1; j_gene: TRBJ1-3; v_gene: TRBV6-5; CDR3nt: TGTGCCAGCAGTTCTATAGGACAGGGGACGACCATATATTTT; CDR3aa: CASSSIGQGTTIYF
abundance: .; d_gene: TRBD1; j_gene: TRBJ2-7; v_gene: TRBV2; CDR3nt: TGTGCCAGCAGCAAAACCGGGACAGGGGCCTACGAGCAGTACTTC; CDR3aa: CASSKTGTGAYEQYF
abundance: .; d_gene: .; j_gene: TRBJ2-3; v_gene: TRBV6-4; CDR3nt: TGTGCCAGCAGTGACTCTCTTGGCGGGGGCACAGATACGCAGTATTTT; CDR3aa: CASSDSLGGGTDTQYF
abundance: .; d_gene: .; j_gene: TRBJ1-2; v_gene: TRBV6-1; CDR3nt: TGTGCCAGCAGTGAGTGGGACATACAGAACTATGGCTACACCTTC; CDR3aa: CASSEWDIQNYGYTF
abundance: .; d_gene: TRBD1; j_gene: TRBJ2-1; v_gene: TRBV19; CDR3nt: TGTGCCAGTCGCATTAGGGGACAGGGGGCTATTGGCTCCTACAATGAGCAGTTCTTC; CDR3aa: CASRIRGQGAIGSYNEQFF
abundance: .; d_gene: .; j_gene: TRBJ1-4; v_gene: TRBV30; CDR3nt: TGTGCCTGTTACCACCGGGACTACCATGAAAAACTGTTTTTT; CDR3aa: CACYHRDYHEKLFF
abundance: .; d_gene: .; j_gene: TRBJ1-3; v_gene: TRBV12-3/TRBV12-4; CDR3nt: TGTGCCAGTGACAGAAGCTCTGGAAACACCATATATTTT; CDR3aa: CASDRSSGNTIYF
abundance: .; d_gene: TRBD1; j_gene: TRBJ1-1; v_gene: TRBV7-6; CDR3nt: TGTGCCAGCAGCCCAGGGGGAACTGAAGCTTTCTTT; CDR3aa: CASSPGGTEAFF
abundance: .; d_gene: .; j_gene: TRBJ1-3; v_gene: TRBV6-1; CDR3nt: TGTGCCAGCAGTGAACCGCGGGCCCGTTTACTTGATCCTGGAAACACCATATATTTT; CDR3aa: CASSEPRARLLDPGNTIYF
abundance: once; d_gene: TRBD2; j_gene: TRBJ2-1; v_gene: TRBV6-2/TRBV6-3; CDR3nt: TGTGCCAGCAGTTCCCTTAGCGGGGGAAACTACAATGAGCAGTTCTTC; CDR3aa: CASSSLSGGNYNEQFF
abundance: .; d_gene: TRBD1; j_gene: TRBJ1-2; v_gene: TRBV28; CDR3nt: TGTGCCAGCACGGACAGGAAATATGGCTACACCTTC; CDR3aa: CASTDRKYGYTF
abundance: .; d_gene: TRBD1; j_gene: TRBJ1-1; v_gene: TRBV20-1; CDR3nt: TGCAGTGCTAGTGAGGGGGCGAATGAAGCTTTCTTT; CDR3aa: CSASEGANEAFF
abundance: once; d_gene: TRBD1; j_gene: TRBJ2-7; v_gene: TRBV6-5; CDR3nt: TGTGCCAGCAGGAGAGGACAGGTCTCCTACGAGCAGTACTTC; CDR3aa: CASRRGQVSYEQYF
abundance: .; d_gene: .; j_gene: TRBJ2-2; v_gene: TRBV6-1; CDR3nt: TGTGCCAGCAGTGAAGTAAGTGGACACCAACGGGACACCGGGGAGCTGTTTTTT; CDR3aa: CASSEVSGHQRDTGELFF
abundance: .; d_gene: .; j_gene: TRBJ2-1; v_gene: TRBV7-3; CDR3nt: TGTGCCAGCAGCATTACAGGGGAGCAGTTCTTC; CDR3aa: CASSITGEQFF
abundance: .; d_gene: TRBD2; j_gene: TRBJ2-7; v_gene: TRBV5-4; CDR3nt: TGTGCCAGCACCTTAGGCGGAGCGGGGGGGCAAGACGAGCAGTACTTC; CDR3aa: CASTLGGAGGQDEQYF
abundance: once; d_gene: TRBD1; j_gene: TRBJ1-4; v_gene: TRBV6-5; CDR3nt: TGTGCCAGCAGTTACCAGGGGGCAACTAATGAAAAACTGTTTTTT; CDR3aa: CASSYQGATNEKLFF
abundance: .; d_gene: TRBD2; j_gene: TRBJ2-1; v_gene: TRBV7-9; CDR3nt: TGTGCCAGCAGAGTGGGGACTAGCTGGGGGAATGAGCAGTTCTTC; CDR3aa: CASRVGTSWGNEQFF
abundance: .; d_gene: .; j_gene: TRBJ1-2; v_gene: TRBV5-1; CDR3nt: TGCGCCAGCAGCTGGGGATACGGGGGACGTGGCTACACCTTC; CDR3aa: CASSWGYGGRGYTF
abundance: .; d_gene: TRBD2; j_gene: TRBJ2-5; v_gene: TRBV6-5; CDR3nt: TGTGCCAGCAGTACCCAGACTAGCAGAGAGACCCAGTACTTC; CDR3aa: CASSTQTSRETQYF
abundance: .; d_gene: .; j_gene: TRBJ1-5; v_gene: TRBV6-5; CDR3nt: TGTGCCAGCAGTTACGGGCTAAATCAGCCCCAGCATTTT; CDR3aa: CASSYGLNQPQHF
abundance: .; d_gene: .; j_gene: TRBJ1-4; v_gene: TRBV14; CDR3nt: TGTGCCAGCAGCCAAGATTTCGGCAGGGGAGAGGAAAAACTGTTTTTT; CDR3aa: CASSQDFGRGEEKLFF
abundance: once; d_gene: .; j_gene: TRBJ2-2; v_gene: TRBV6-5; CDR3nt: TGTGCCAGCAGCCCATCCCAGGGTTCCGGGGAGCTGTTTTTT; CDR3aa: CASSPSQGSGELFF
abundance: .; d_gene: TRBD1; j_gene: TRBJ2-3; v_gene: TRBV5-4; CDR3nt: TGTGCCAGCAGCCTAGGCCCGGGACAGGGGGCCACAGATACGCAGTATTTT; CDR3aa: CASSLGPGQGATDTQYF
abundance: .; d_gene: TRBD1; j_gene: TRBJ2-7; v_gene: TRBV27; CDR3nt: TGTGCCAGTGCCTGGGGGGACAGGTCTTACGAGCAGTACTTC; CDR3aa: CASAWGDRSYEQYF
abundance: .; d_gene: .; j_gene: TRBJ2-7; v_gene: TRBV30; CDR3nt: TGTGCCTGGATGGAGGGCGAGGCTTACGAGCAGTACTTC; CDR3aa: CAWMEGEAYEQYF
abundance: once; d_gene: .; j_gene: TRBJ2-3; v_gene: TRBV10-1; CDR3nt: TGCGCCAGCACGGACGGAGGGAGTGATACGCAGTATTTT; CDR3aa: CASTDGGSDTQYF
abundance: .; d_gene: .; j_gene: TRBJ1-3; v_gene: TRBV4-2; CDR3nt: TGTGCCAGCAGCAACAGGGCTGGAAACACCATATATTTT; CDR3aa: CASSNRAGNTIYF
abundance: .; d_gene: .; j_gene: TRBJ1-5; v_gene: TRBV10-3; CDR3nt: TGTGCCATCAGTGATTGGGGGGAAGGTCAGCCCCAGCATTTT; CDR3aa: CAISDWGEGQPQHF